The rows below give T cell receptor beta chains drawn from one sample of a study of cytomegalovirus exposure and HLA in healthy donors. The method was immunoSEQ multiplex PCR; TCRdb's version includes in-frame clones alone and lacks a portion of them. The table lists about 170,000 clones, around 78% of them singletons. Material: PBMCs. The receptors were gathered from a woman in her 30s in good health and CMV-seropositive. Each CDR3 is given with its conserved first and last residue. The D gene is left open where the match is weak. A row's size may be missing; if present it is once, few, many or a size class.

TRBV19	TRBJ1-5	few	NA	TGTGCCAGTTCCTGGCAGGGGCTAAATCAGCCCCAGCATTTT	CASSWQGLNQPQHF
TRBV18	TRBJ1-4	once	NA	TGTGCCAGCTCACCAATCCTCTCGGGTGAAAAACTGTTTTTT	CASSPILSGEKLFF
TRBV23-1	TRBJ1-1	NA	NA	TGCGCCAGCACAGGGGACACTGAAGCTTTCTTT	CASTGDTEAFF
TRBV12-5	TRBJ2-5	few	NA	TGTGCTAGTGTTCAGACTACATCGGAGACCCAGTACTTC	CASVQTTSETQYF
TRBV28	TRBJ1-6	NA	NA	TGTGCCATACAAGACAAGTATAATTCACCCCTCCACTTT	CAIQDKYNSPLHF
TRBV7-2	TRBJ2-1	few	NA	TGTGCCAGCAGCCTGGGACTGGTTGAGCAGTTCTTC	CASSLGLVEQFF
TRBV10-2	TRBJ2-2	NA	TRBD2	TGCGCCAGCAGAGCCGGGACTAGCGAGGAGCTGTTTTTT	CASRAGTSEELFF
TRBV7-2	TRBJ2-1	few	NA	TGTGCCAGCAGCTTAGGCGTAGCGTTTGGGGAGCAGTTCTTC	CASSLGVAFGEQFF
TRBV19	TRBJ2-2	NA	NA	TGTGCCAGTAGTATATTCTCTTCACAGATTAACACCGGGGAGCTGTTTTTT	CASSIFSSQINTGELFF
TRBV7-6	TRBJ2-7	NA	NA	TGTGCCAGCAGTCCCGGACAGACCTCCTACGAGCAGTACTTC	CASSPGQTSYEQYF
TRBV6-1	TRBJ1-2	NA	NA	TGTGCCAGCAGTGAACTAGGGGGAGCCTATGGCTACACCTTC	CASSELGGAYGYTF
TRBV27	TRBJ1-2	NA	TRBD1	TGTGCCAGCAGACAGACAGGGGGTGCTGGCTACACCTTC	CASRQTGGAGYTF
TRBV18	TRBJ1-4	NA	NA	TGTGCCAGCTCACCCTCACAGCCAACTAATGAAAAACTGTTTTTT	CASSPSQPTNEKLFF
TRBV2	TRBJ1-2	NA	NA	TGTGCCAGCAGTCGCGGGGCAGTAGCTAACTATGGCTACACCTTC	CASSRGAVANYGYTF
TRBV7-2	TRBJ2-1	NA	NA	TGTGCCAGCAGCCCCGTTCGGTATGAGCAGTTCTTC	CASSPVRYEQFF
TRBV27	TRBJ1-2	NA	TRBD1	TGTGCCAGCAGCCTTTCAGGGGGAGGTGGCTACACCTTC	CASSLSGGGGYTF
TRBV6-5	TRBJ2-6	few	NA	TGTGCCAGCACAAGACTGTTGTCTGGGGCCAACGTCCTGACTTTC	CASTRLLSGANVLTF
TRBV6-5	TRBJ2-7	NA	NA	TGTGCCAGCAGTAAGGCAGGGGAGTACGAGCAGTACTTC	CASSKAGEYEQYF
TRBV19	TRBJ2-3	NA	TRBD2	TGTGCCAGTAGTAGACTTAGCGGGAGAGTCTCAGATACGCAGTATTTT	CASSRLSGRVSDTQYF
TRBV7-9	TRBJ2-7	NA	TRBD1	TGTGCCAGCAGCTCAAGACAGGGGGCGTACGAGCAGTACTTC	CASSSRQGAYEQYF
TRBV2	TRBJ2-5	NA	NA	TGTGCCAGCGGGGCCGGGACCCAGTACTTC	CASGAGTQYF
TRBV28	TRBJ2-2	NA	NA	TGTGCCAGCAGTTTAGGCAGGGCAACCGGGGAGCTGTTTTTT	CASSLGRATGELFF
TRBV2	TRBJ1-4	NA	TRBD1	TGTGCCAGCAGGGAGGGACAGGGGGATGAAAAACTGTTTTTT	CASREGQGDEKLFF
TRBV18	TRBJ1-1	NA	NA	TGTGCCAGCTCACCACCGGCACCCGTGAACACTGAAGCTTTCTTT	CASSPPAPVNTEAFF
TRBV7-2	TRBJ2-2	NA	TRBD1	TGTGCCAGCAGACGGACAGGGGCGAACACCGGGGAGCTGTTTTTT	CASRRTGANTGELFF
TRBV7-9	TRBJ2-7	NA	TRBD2	TGTGCCAGCAGCCTTAGCGGGACTTCCTACGAGCAGTACTTC	CASSLSGTSYEQYF
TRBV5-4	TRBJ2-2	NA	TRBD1	TGTGCCAGCAGCTTAGACAGGGCCACCGGGGAGCTGTTTTTT	CASSLDRATGELFF
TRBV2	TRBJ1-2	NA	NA	TGTGCCAGCAGTGGGGGTAGGATGACAGTAACCTTC	CASSGGRMTVTF
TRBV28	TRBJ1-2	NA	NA	TGTGCCAGCGGGCTTACAGGGAATGGCTACACCTTC	CASGLTGNGYTF
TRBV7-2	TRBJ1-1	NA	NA	TGTGCCAGCAGCCTCGGGATGAACACTGAAGCTTTCTTT	CASSLGMNTEAFF
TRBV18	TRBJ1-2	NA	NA	TGTGCCAGCTCACCACCTAGTTCTGGCAGGTTATATGGCTACACCTTC	CASSPPSSGRLYGYTF
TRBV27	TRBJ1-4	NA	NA	TGTGCCAGCAGTTTAAGGGGCGGTGAAAAACTGTTTTTT	CASSLRGGEKLFF
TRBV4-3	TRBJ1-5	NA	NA	TGCGCCAGCAGCCAAGAGGTTCGCCAATTCGGTCAGCCCCAGCATTTT	CASSQEVRQFGQPQHF
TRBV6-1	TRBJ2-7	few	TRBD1	TGTGCCAGCAGTGCGGGACAGGGGGGCTACGAGCAGTACTTC	CASSAGQGGYEQYF
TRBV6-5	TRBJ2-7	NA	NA	TGTGCCAGCAGTTACTCCCCGAGCTCCTACGAGCAGTACTTC	CASSYSPSSYEQYF
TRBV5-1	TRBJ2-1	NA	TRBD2	TGCGCCAGCAGCTTGGCCCTAGCGGGGGGGAACAATGAGCAGTTCTTC	CASSLALAGGNNEQFF
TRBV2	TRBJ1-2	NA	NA	TGTGCCAGCAGTGACAAGACAGGTCCACATTATGGCTACACCTTC	CASSDKTGPHYGYTF
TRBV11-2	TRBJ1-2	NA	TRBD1	TGTGCCAGCAGCTTATTAGGCGAACAGGGGAACCGTGGCTACACCTTC	CASSLLGEQGNRGYTF
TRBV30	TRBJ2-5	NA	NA	TGTGCCTGCCGGCAGGGCGTAGAGACCCAGTACTTC	CACRQGVETQYF
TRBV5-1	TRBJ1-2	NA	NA	TGCGCCAGCAGCTTGGGGGGCCTAGATGGCTACACCTTC	CASSLGGLDGYTF
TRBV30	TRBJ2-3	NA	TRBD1	TGTGCCTGGAGCTGGGACAGAGGCACAGATACGCAGTATTTT	CAWSWDRGTDTQYF
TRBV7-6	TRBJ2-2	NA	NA	TGTGCCAGCAGCAGTCGAGACTTTAACACCGGGGAGCTGTTTTTT	CASSSRDFNTGELFF
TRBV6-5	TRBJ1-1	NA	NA	TGTGCCAGCAGTTACGACAGAGGTCGGCGTTCTGAAGCTTTCTTT	CASSYDRGRRSEAFF
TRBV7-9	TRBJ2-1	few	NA	TGTGCCAGCAGCTTAGGAGGGAAGCCCTACAATGAGCAGTTCTTC	CASSLGGKPYNEQFF
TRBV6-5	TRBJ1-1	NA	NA	TGTGCCAGCAGACGACAGCCGAACACTGAAGCTTTCTTT	CASRRQPNTEAFF
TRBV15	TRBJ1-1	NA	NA	TGTGCCACCAGCAGACCGGTACGACGGGAGAACACTGAAGCTTTCTTT	CATSRPVRRENTEAFF
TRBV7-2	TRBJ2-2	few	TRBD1	TGTGCCAGCAGCCCGGGACAGGGGTCCGGGGAGCTGTTTTTT	CASSPGQGSGELFF
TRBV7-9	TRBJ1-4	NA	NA	TGTGCCAGCAGCCCCGAGGTTCCGGGGAATAGGCGACGGGAGAGAAAACTGTTTTTT	CASSPEVPGNRRRERKLFF
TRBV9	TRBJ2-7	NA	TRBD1	TGTGCCAGCAGCGTCCGGGACAGTAAGACCTACGAGCAGTACTTC	CASSVRDSKTYEQYF
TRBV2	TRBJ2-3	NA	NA	TGTGCCACACGACAGGACACAGATACGCAGTATTTT	CATRQDTDTQYF
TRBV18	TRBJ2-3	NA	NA	TGTGCCAGCTCACCACCGACAACTAGCACAGATACGCAGTATTTT	CASSPPTTSTDTQYF
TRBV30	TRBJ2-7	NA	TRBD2	TGTGCCTGGACGAAGAACGGGAGGGTATACGAGCAGTACTTC	CAWTKNGRVYEQYF
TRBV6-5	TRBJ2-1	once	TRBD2	TGTGCCAGCAGTATGGGGAGGGACTACAATGAGCAGTTCTTC	CASSMGRDYNEQFF
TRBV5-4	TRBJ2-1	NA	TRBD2	TGTGCCAGCAGCAAGGGACTAGCGGGAGCGGTGGAGAATGAGCAGTTCTTC	CASSKGLAGAVENEQFF
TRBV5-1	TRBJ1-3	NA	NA	TGCGCCAGCAGCTTGAACTCACGTGGAGACACCATATATTTT	CASSLNSRGDTIYF
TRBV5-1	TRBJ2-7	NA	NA	TGCGCCAGCAGCATTGGACAGACAAGTACCTCCTACGAGCAGTACTTC	CASSIGQTSTSYEQYF
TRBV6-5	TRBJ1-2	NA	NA	TGTGCCAGCAGTTACAACAGGGATATTCCTGGCTACACCTTC	CASSYNRDIPGYTF
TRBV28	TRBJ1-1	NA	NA	TGTGCCAGCAGTTTCGTACTGACTACTGAAGCTTTCTTT	CASSFVLTTEAFF
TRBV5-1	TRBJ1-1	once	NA	TGCGCCAGCAGCTTGGATCTGACTGAAGCTTTCTTT	CASSLDLTEAFF